The rows below give T cell receptor beta chains drawn from one sample of a study of T cell changes during pregnancy in multiple sclerosis. Using immunoSEQ multiplex PCR, the repertoire was profiled, and TCRdb retains in-frame clones only, with some absent. Among approximately 41,000 clones, around 87% were seen once, and the ten largest hold about 0.57%. The specimen comprised CD4+ T cells from peripheral blood mononuclear cells, sampled in the second trimester of pregnancy. All receptors derive from a female donor with multiple sclerosis, enrolled in a pregnancy study. Both conserved end residues are part of each CDR3. Each record gives: clone size, J gene, D gene, V gene, CDR3 protein, CDR3 DNA. A D gene is named only where the DNA matches it firmly. Clone size appears in some rows only: once, few, many, or a class for an expanded clone.

size: NA
J: TRBJ2-7
D: TRBD1
V: TRBV28
CDR3: CASSTKTGTGNSYEQYF
DNA: TGTGCCAGCAGTACCAAGACCGGGACAGGAAACTCCTACGAGCAGTACTTC

size: NA
J: TRBJ1-2
D: NA
V: TRBV5-5
CDR3: CASHTATTYGYTF
DNA: TGTGCCAGCCATACAGCAACGACCTATGGCTACACCTTC

size: NA
J: TRBJ2-7
D: NA
V: TRBV27
CDR3: CASSSSSYEQYF
DNA: TGTGCCAGCAGTTCCAGCTCCTACGAGCAGTACTTC

size: NA
J: TRBJ2-2
D: TRBD2
V: TRBV18
CDR3: CASSTKRLAGAGSGELFF
DNA: TGTGCCAGCTCAACCAAAAGACTAGCGGGAGCAGGATCCGGGGAGCTGTTTTTT

size: NA
J: TRBJ2-1
D: NA
V: TRBV11-3
CDR3: CASSRLGVSYNEQFF
DNA: TGTGCCAGCAGCCGTCTCGGGGTCTCCTACAATGAGCAGTTCTTC

size: NA
J: TRBJ2-1
D: TRBD2
V: TRBV5-1
CDR3: CASSLASSGSYNEQFF
DNA: TGCGCCAGCAGCCTCGCCTCTAGCGGAAGCTACAATGAGCAGTTCTTC

size: few
J: TRBJ2-5
D: TRBD2
V: TRBV2
CDR3: CASKSGRGETQYF
DNA: TGTGCCAGCAAAAGCGGGAGGGGAGAGACCCAGTACTTC

size: NA
J: TRBJ1-1
D: NA
V: TRBV28
CDR3: CASSLVGGTEAFF
DNA: TGTGCCAGCAGTTTAGTGGGGGGCACTGAAGCTTTCTTT

size: NA
J: TRBJ2-5
D: TRBD2
V: TRBV6-6
CDR3: CASSFGLAPQETQYF
DNA: TGTGCCAGCAGTTTCGGACTAGCGCCTCAAGAGACCCAGTACTTC

size: few
J: TRBJ2-7
D: TRBD2
V: TRBV5-6
CDR3: CASSPLGPSGIYEQYF
DNA: TGTGCCAGCAGCCCACTTGGGCCTAGCGGTATCTACGAGCAGTACTTC

size: few
J: TRBJ2-7
D: TRBD1
V: TRBV29-1
CDR3: CSVDGTGYEQYF
DNA: TGCAGCGTTGACGGGACAGGTTACGAGCAGTACTTC

size: once
J: TRBJ1-1
D: NA
V: TRBV11-3
CDR3: CASSLVKTGTLNTEAFF
DNA: TGTGCCAGCAGCTTAGTAAAGACGGGGACACTTAACACTGAAGCTTTCTTT

size: NA
J: TRBJ2-5
D: NA
V: TRBV19
CDR3: CASRPAGRAGETQYF
DNA: TGTGCCAGTAGGCCGGCGGGGCGGGCGGGAGAGACCCAGTACTTC

size: NA
J: TRBJ2-2
D: TRBD2
V: TRBV4-1
CDR3: CASSPSMAGAPGELFF
DNA: TGCGCCAGCAGCCCCTCGATGGCGGGAGCCCCCGGGGAGCTGTTTTTT

size: NA
J: TRBJ2-7
D: TRBD1
V: TRBV9
CDR3: CASSPRTGGFYEQYF
DNA: TGTGCCAGCAGCCCCCGGACAGGGGGCTTCTACGAGCAGTACTTC

size: NA
J: TRBJ2-3
D: NA
V: TRBV7-7
CDR3: CASSTDSWSDTQYF
DNA: TGTGCTAGCAGCACGGACAGTTGGTCAGATACGCAGTATTTT

size: NA
J: TRBJ2-7
D: TRBD2
V: TRBV29-1
CDR3: CSVAGGGNSYEQYF
DNA: TGCAGCGTCGCGGGGGGCGGTAATTCCTACGAGCAGTACTTC

size: NA
J: TRBJ2-5
D: TRBD2
V: TRBV27
CDR3: CASGRGGGETQYF
DNA: TGTGCCAGCGGGCGGGGGGGCGGGGAGACCCAGTACTTC

size: NA
J: TRBJ1-2
D: NA
V: TRBV28
CDR3: CASSFPSTGSGGYTF
DNA: TGTGCCAGCAGTTTTCCGTCGACAGGTTCGGGAGGCTACACCTTC

size: NA
J: TRBJ2-1
D: TRBD2
V: TRBV7-9
CDR3: CASSPGLAALLYNEQFF
DNA: TGTGCCAGCAGCCCCGGACTAGCGGCCCTTCTCTACAATGAGCAGTTCTTC

size: few
J: TRBJ2-2
D: NA
V: TRBV18
CDR3: CASSPLSGGAGELFF
DNA: TGTGCCAGCTCACCTTTATCCGGAGGTGCCGGGGAGCTGTTTTTT

size: NA
J: TRBJ2-3
D: NA
V: TRBV10-3
CDR3: CAISESSGNTDTQYF
DNA: TGTGCCATCAGTGAGTCTTCAGGGAACACAGATACGCAGTATTTT

size: NA
J: TRBJ2-3
D: TRBD2
V: TRBV7-8
CDR3: CASRLLAGGTDTQYF
DNA: TGTGCCAGCAGGTTACTAGCGGGAGGCACAGATACGCAGTATTTT

size: NA
J: TRBJ1-1
D: NA
V: TRBV25-1
CDR3: CASSTRTDNEAFF
DNA: TGTGCCAGCAGTACCCGGACAGATAACGAAGCTTTCTTT

size: NA
J: TRBJ2-3
D: NA
V: TRBV5-8
CDR3: CASSLQGADTQYF
DNA: TGTGCCAGCAGCTTGCAGGGTGCAGATACGCAGTATTTT

size: NA
J: TRBJ2-7
D: TRBD2
V: TRBV9
CDR3: CASSPQAGRGGEQYF
DNA: TGTGCCAGCAGCCCCCAAGCCGGGAGGGGAGGGGAGCAGTACTTC

size: NA
J: TRBJ2-3
D: NA
V: TRBV12-2
CDR3: CASLGHTDTQYF
DNA: TGTGCAAGTCTGGGACACACAGATACGCAGTATTTT

size: NA
J: TRBJ2-1
D: TRBD2
V: TRBV4-1
CDR3: CASSQIDMGLAGPNEQFF
DNA: TGCGCCAGCAGCCAAATAGATATGGGACTAGCGGGCCCCAATGAGCAGTTCTTC

size: NA
J: TRBJ2-7
D: TRBD1
V: TRBV6-5
CDR3: CASKRTGGSDEQYF
DNA: TGTGCCAGCAAAAGGACAGGGGGGTCGGACGAGCAGTACTTC

size: few
J: TRBJ1-1
D: TRBD1
V: TRBV9
CDR3: CASSVDPGQGMRTEAFF
DNA: TGTGCCAGCAGCGTAGATCCGGGACAGGGAATGAGAACTGAAGCTTTCTTT

size: NA
J: TRBJ2-1
D: NA
V: TRBV6-1
CDR3: CASREGVTYNEQFF
DNA: TGTGCCAGCAGAGAGGGGGTTACATACAATGAGCAGTTCTTC

size: NA
J: TRBJ1-1
D: NA
V: TRBV19
CDR3: CASSPDPDTLNTEAFF
DNA: TGTGCCAGTAGTCCCGACCCGGACACTTTGAACACTGAAGCTTTCTTT

size: once
J: TRBJ2-7
D: TRBD1
V: TRBV10-3
CDR3: CAVTGQGYEQYF
DNA: TGTGCCGTTACGGGACAGGGTTACGAGCAGTACTTC

size: few
J: TRBJ1-5
D: NA
V: TRBV21-1
CDR3: CASSPLPRHYSNQPQHF
DNA: TGTGCCAGCAGCCCCCTCCCGCGACATTATAGCAATCAGCCCCAGCATTTT

size: NA
J: TRBJ2-1
D: TRBD2
V: TRBV29-1
CDR3: CSVVYSGDYNEQFF
DNA: TGCAGCGTTGTGTATAGCGGGGACTACAATGAGCAGTTCTTC

size: NA
J: TRBJ2-7
D: NA
V: TRBV5-6
CDR3: CASSELRGGFSYEQYF
DNA: TGTGCCAGCAGCGAACTTCGAGGGGGATTTTCCTACGAGCAGTACTTC

size: NA
J: TRBJ2-4
D: NA
V: TRBV5-1
CDR3: CASSPQVGGTKNIQYF
DNA: TGCGCCAGCAGCCCCCAGGTCGGGGGAACTAAAAACATTCAGTACTTC

size: NA
J: TRBJ2-1
D: TRBD2
V: TRBV28
CDR3: CASSPGLAGGGVRDEQFF
DNA: TGTGCCAGCAGTCCGGGACTAGCGGGAGGTGGGGTTCGGGATGAGCAGTTCTTC

size: medium-sized
J: TRBJ2-1
D: TRBD1
V: TRBV14
CDR3: CASNRDRYNEQFF
DNA: TGTGCCAGCAACCGGGACAGATACAATGAGCAGTTCTTC

size: NA
J: TRBJ2-3
D: TRBD1
V: TRBV19
CDR3: CASTYRTGGRDTQYF
DNA: TGTGCCAGTACCTATCGGACAGGGGGCCGAGATACGCAGTATTTT